These 19 T cell receptor beta chains share one sample of origin, sequenced in a study of blood T cell repertoires in COVID-19. Using immunoSEQ multiplex PCR, the repertoire was profiled, and TCRdb retains in-frame clones only, with some absent. The sample shows around 210,000 clones, approximately 80% of them seen only once. Sequencing was done on a sample of peripheral blood. Source of these receptors: a human donor in a cohort sampled during active COVID-19.

The CDR3, as DNA: TGTGCCAGCAGCCGAGCCGGACTAGCGGAACCTAGCACAGATACGCAGTATTTT. As protein: CASSRAGLAEPSTDTQYF. The rearrangement uses TRBV28 and TRBJ2-3; 10 bases align to TRBD2. The CDR3 is 18 amino acids. V was pared by 6 bases and J by 0 bases, with 12 bases of the junction left unmatched. The V gene's germline CDR1 is MDHEN and CDR2 SYDVKM.

This clone was seen a handful of times. V usage is TRBV11-2 and J usage is TRBJ2-2; a possible D gene is TRBD2 (5 bases). This CDR3 is 16 amino acids long. Per germline, CDR1 SGHAT and CDR2 FQNNGV. V lost 6 bases, J lost 8 bases, and 22 bases lay in between. In nucleotides, the CDR3 is TGTGCCAGCAGTCGCGGGCCCTCCCTGAGGGCAGGGGAGCTGTTTTTT. Encoded protein: CASSRGPSLRAGELFF.

V and J are TRBV2 and TRBJ2-7; TRBD2 matches 9 bases. The V and J ends lost 6 bases and 6 bases, in that order; junction bases with no gene match: 9. Germline loops: CDR1 SNHLY, CDR2 FYNNEI. The CDR3 contains 14 residues. The CDR3 DNA follows: TGTGCCAGCAGGGTGGGACTAGCACTATCCGAGCAGTACTTC. Translation gives CASRVGLALSEQYF. Together with reference TRBV2 and TRBJ2-7, the CDR3 gives the full variable domain: EPEVTQTPSHQVTQMGQEVILRCVPISNHLYFYWYRQILGQKVEFLVSFYNNEISEKSEIFDDQFSVERPDGSNFTLKIRSTKLEDSAMYFCASRVGLALSEQYFGPGTRLTVT.

This clone was detected once. This sequence joins TRBV28 and TRBJ2-1; D is perhaps TRBD2 (5 bases). CDR1 is MDHEN, CDR2 SYDVKM, per germline. V was pared by 7 bases and J by 9 bases, with 16 bases between. This CDR3 is built from 13 residues. Written as DNA, the CDR3 is TGTGCCAGCACCGCCCGGGGTATCGGTGAGCAGTTCTTC. Encoded protein: CASTARGIGEQFF. The full variable domain, with the rest looked up from reference TRBV28 and TRBJ2-1, is DVKVTQSSRYLVKRTGEKVFLECVQDMDHENMFWYRQDPGLGLRLIYFSYDVKMKEKGDIPEGYSVSREKKERFSLILESASTNQTSMYLCASTARGIGEQFFGPGTRLTVL.

The genes are TRBV27 and TRBJ2-3, with D possibly TRBD1 on 6 matching bases. The CDR3 loop spans 14 amino acids. V was shortened by 3 bases and J by 5 bases, with 12 bases between the two germline ends. The germline gives CDR1 MNHEY, CDR2 SMNVEV (reference sequence). In DNA, the CDR3 is TGTGCCAGCAGTTTCCACAGGGTCGGAGATACGCAGTATTTT. It codes for CASSFHRVGDTQYF.

This clone occurred once. The V call is TRBV28, the J call TRBJ1-4, with 9 bases fitting TRBD1. CDR3 length equals 17 residues. J gave up 1 base and V 1 base, and 4 bases lay outside the gene matches. Germline V gene lookup returns CDR1 MDHEN and CDR2 SYDVKM. CDR3 coding DNA: TGTGCCAGCAGTTTATTGGGACAGGGTGTAACTAATGAAAAACTGTTTTTT. Its protein product is CASSLLGQGVTNEKLFF.

In DNA form, the CDR3 reads TGTGCCTGGAGTGGGGGGGGAAATAGCAATCAGCCCCAGCATTTT. Its protein product is CAWSGGGNSNQPQHF. The V call is TRBV30, the J call TRBJ1-5; D is perhaps TRBD1 (5 bases). Germline V gives CDR1 GTSNPN, CDR2 SVGIG (reference sequence). The CDR3 is 15 residues long. The V and J ends lost 1 base and 0 bases respectively, with 10 bases between them.

The chain couples TRBV7-7 to TRBJ2-3; 13 bases are shared with TRBD2. This CDR3 region has 17 residues. V trimming: 2 bases; J trimming: 2 bases; junction bases outside the gene matches: 4. CDR1 SSHAT and CDR2 FNYEAQ come from the germline V gene (reference sequence). DNA of the CDR3: TGTGCCAGCAGCTTAAGACTAGCGGGGGGCCTCACAGATACGCAGTATTTT. This codes for CASSLRLAGGLTDTQYF.

The chain employs TRBV6-1 and TRBJ1-5; D perhaps matches TRBD1 (5 bases). Germline V CDR1 and CDR2: MNHNS, SASEGT. The CDR3 consists of 17 residues. Deletions cut 2 bases from V and 0 bases from J, with 14 bases between. The CDR3 region is CASSEMGGGYSNQPQHF. The CDR3 nucleotides are TGTGCCAGCAGTGAAATGGGGGGTGGTTATAGCAATCAGCCCCAGCATTTT.

The CDR3 loop reads CASSLVDQGGTDTQYF. The CDR3 region has the DNA TGCGCCAGCAGCTTGGTCGACCAGGGTGGCACAGATACGCAGTATTTT. The chain combines TRBV5-1 with TRBJ2-3, with D maybe TRBD1 (5 bases). The V end lost 0 bases, the J end lost 1 base, and 12 bases lay between the germline ends. Germline V gene sequence: CDR1 SGHRS, CDR2 YFSETQ. The CDR3 loop spans 16 amino acids. Combining the CDR3 with reference TRBV5-1 and TRBJ2-3 gives the whole variable domain KAGVTQTPRYLIKTRGQQVTLSCSPISGHRSVSWYQQTPGQGLQFLFEYFSETQRNKGNFPGRFSGRQFSNSRSEMNVSTLELGDSALYLCASSLVDQGGTDTQYFGPGTRLTVL.

The genes are TRBV10-3 and TRBJ1-2; D gene uncertain. Between the trimmed V and J ends, which lost 3 bases and 0 bases, there was a span of 11 bases. Looked up from germline, CDR1 is ENHRY and CDR2 is SYGVKD. The CDR3 length is 15 residues. CDR3 sequence reads: CAISDVRRTNYGYTF. In DNA, the CDR3 is TGTGCCATCAGTGACGTCAGGCGTACTAACTATGGCTACACCTTC.

The chain is built from TRBV18 and TRBJ2-1; D is ambiguous. CDR1 and CDR2 (germline): KGHSH, LQKENI. Trimming left V 2 bases short and J 4 bases short, with 12 bases between. The CDR3 is 15 amino acids. The CDR3 sequence is CASSPNEAVYNEQFF. The CDR3 DNA is TGTGCCAGCTCACCAAACGAGGCTGTTTACAATGAGCAGTTCTTC.

V gene TRBV19 combines with J gene TRBJ2-7, with TRBD1 as a possible D gene (6 bases). The CDR3 has 13 amino acids. V gave up 5 bases and J gave up 2 bases, with 10 bases separating them. Germline V gene sequence: CDR1 LNHDA, CDR2 SQIVND (reference sequence). For the CDR3, the DNA is TGTGCCAGTAGTCAGGACAGAACCTACGAGCAGTACTTC. As protein: CASSQDRTYEQYF.

The chain has TRBV28 and TRBJ1-5; possible D gene TRBD1, 5 bases. Germline-derived CDR1 and CDR2 are MDHEN and SYDVKM. The CDR3 length is 15 residues. The germline V and J ends were trimmed by 7 bases and 1 base, with 14 bases remaining between them. The CDR3 reads CASIVAGVSNQPQHF. DNA of the CDR3: TGTGCCAGCATCGTGGCGGGGGTGAGCAATCAGCCCCAGCATTTT. The whole variable domain, filled in from reference TRBV28 and TRBJ1-5, reads DVKVTQSSRYLVKRTGEKVFLECVQDMDHENMFWYRQDPGLGLRLIYFSYDVKMKEKGDIPEGYSVSREKKERFSLILESASTNQTSMYLCASIVAGVSNQPQHFGDGTRLSIL.

CDR3 coding DNA: TGTGCCAGCAGTTACAGGGGGGGCACTGAAGCTTTCTTT. Its protein is CASSYRGGTEAFF. The gene calls are TRBV12-3 or TRBV12-4 and TRBJ1-1; 8 nucleotides line up with TRBD1. The length of the CDR3 is 13 residues. The J segment lost 4 bases and the V segment lost 4 bases, leaving 2 bases of the junction unmatched.

The rearrangement uses TRBV19 and TRBJ2-5; the match to TRBD1 covers 12 bases. Germline assignment: CDR1 LNHDA and CDR2 SQIVND (reference sequence). The CDR3 is made up of 15 amino acids. V dropped 5 bases and J dropped 5; count of bases not matched to a gene: 6. The CDR3 loop is CASSQGQGAYETQYF. In DNA form, the CDR3 reads TGTGCCAGTAGTCAGGGACAGGGGGCCTACGAGACCCAGTACTTC.

This clone was counted a few times. The chain combines TRBV30 with TRBJ2-7; 11 nucleotides match TRBD2. The CDR3 length is 17 residues. V dropped 1 base and J dropped 0; count of bases not matched to a gene: 8. Germline V gene sequence: CDR1 GTSNPN, CDR2 SVGIG (reference sequence). The CDR3 nucleotides read TGTGCCTGGAGTGCCAAATATAGCGGGAGGGGCTCCTACGAGCAGTACTTC. Amino acids: CAWSAKYSGRGSYEQYF.

This sequence joins TRBV19 and TRBJ2-1; TRBD2 aligns across 9 bases. The CDR3 contains 15 residues. Trimming removed 3 bases from V and 6 bases from J; junction bases left unmatched: 6. Germline V lookup: CDR1 LNHDA, CDR2 SQIVND (reference sequence). CDR3 sequence (DNA): TGTGCCAGTAGTATTAGCGGGAGTTCGGTCAATGAGCAGTTCTTC. The encoded protein is CASSISGSSVNEQFF.

This sequence joins TRBV10-2 and TRBJ2-1; 8 nucleotides match TRBD2. V shed 1 base, J shed 1 base, and the junction held 6 bases outside the gene matches. This CDR3 has 17 residues. In germline, CDR1 is WSHSY, CDR2 SAAADI. The chain's CDR3 is CASSEYRTSRSYNEQFF. CDR3 DNA sequence: TGCGCCAGCAGTGAGTATAGGACTAGCAGATCCTACAATGAGCAGTTCTTC.